This entry is about one TCR beta chain. The protocol was immunoSEQ multiplex PCR, while the TCRdb copy is restricted to in-frame clones and leaves out a portion. The sample yields 150,000 or so clones, 80% to 90% seen once. The data stem from a study of T cell responses to AZD1222 COVID-19 vaccine. The V gene's germline CDR1 is SGHVS and CDR2 FQNEAQ. Trimming removed 7 bases at V and 2 bases at J, with 17 bases between. The CDR3 sequence is 15 residues long. The source of this sequence is an adult who received the MenACWY meningococcal vaccine as a control. Sequencing used peripheral blood, obtained 28 days after the second dose of the MenACWY control vaccine. The chain couples TRBV7-8 to TRBJ1-2; D call uncertain. The CDR3 protein is CASTSAGGSNYGYTF. The CDR3 nucleotides are TGTGCCAGCACCTCTGCAGGTGGAAGCAACTATGGCTACACCTTC. The whole variable domain, remainder taken from reference TRBV7-8 and TRBJ1-2, is GAGVSQSPRYKVAKRGQDVALRCDPISGHVSLFWYQQALGQGPEFLTYFQNEAQLDKSGLPSDRFFAERPEGSVSTLKIQRTQQEDSAVYLCASTSAGGSNYGYTFGSGTRLTVV.